This T cell receptor (beta chain) derives from a study of T-cell memory formation after mild COVID-19. UMIs and sample barcodes were carried by the TCR alpha and TCR beta cDNA libraries that 5'RACE produced using constant-segment primers. One entry per CDR3 protein, called by TCRdb with MiXCR from the 5' RACE reads. The sample yields roughly 250,000 distinct CDR3 sequences, 16% seen once. V lost 6 bases and J 8 bases, leaving 13 bases between the germline ends. The CDR3 is 13 residues long. The germline V gene has CDR1 SGHTA and CDR2 FQGTGA. Sequenced input: PBMCs or a T cell subset sorted from them (not recorded which). V gene TRBV7-3 combines with J gene TRBJ2-2, with a weak D call TRBD1 (5 bases). This clonotype was sampled from a man between 18 and 29 years old who had mild COVID-19 (a few samples of this study predate the infection). Cell type and time point are not known. The CDR3 region has the DNA TGTGCCAGCAGTTGGACCCAGGGTGGGGAGCTGTTTTTT. This codes for CASSWTQGGELFF.